The 15 T cell receptor beta chains in this list originate from one sample, sequenced in a study of T cell repertoires and Cas9 in healthy adults. The data were produced by immunoSEQ multiplex PCR, yet TCRdb's version contains in-frame clones alone and is incomplete. The sample consists of 1,500 or so clones, 70% to 80% of them appearing once. Material: SpCas9-reactive Tregs (CD4+, CD25+, CD127-, CD137+, CD154-) from PBMCs; culture status not recorded. All receptors derive from a human donor in good health.

The rearrangement uses TRBV5-1 and TRBJ1-2; TRBD1 agrees at 8 bases. This CDR3 has 14 amino acids. V shed 4 bases and J 5 bases; nucleotides not matched to a gene: 7. Germline V gene lookup returns CDR1 SGHRS and CDR2 YFSETQ. The CDR3 here is CASSDRDRRYGYTF. The CDR3, as DNA: TGCGCCAGCAGCGACAGGGACAGGCGATATGGCTACACCTTC.

The CDR3 reads CASSSIHPGVATGANVLTF. In nucleotides, the CDR3 is TGTGCCAGCAGCTCTATTCACCCCGGGGTAGCGACCGGGGCCAACGTCCTGACTTTC. V is TRBV5-6 and J is TRBJ2-6, with a weak D call TRBD2 (5 bases). The CDR3 sequence is 19 residues long. Trimming took off 3 bases at V and 4 bases at J, with 23 bases between the two ends. Germline CDR1 is SGHDT and CDR2 is YYEEEE.

The chain joins TRBV5-1 to TRBJ2-3; D unresolved. The CDR3 is 13 residues long. With 1 base removed from V and 1 base from J, the gap between germline ends came to 4 bases. Germline V CDR1 and CDR2: SGHRS, YFSETQ. The chain's CDR3 is CASSLQGTDTQYF. CDR3 in DNA: TGCGCCAGCAGCTTGCAGGGCACAGATACGCAGTATTTT. The complete variable domain, with remaining parts taken from reference TRBV5-1 and TRBJ2-3, reads KAGVTQTPRYLIKTRGQQVTLSCSPISGHRSVSWYQQTPGQGLQFLFEYFSETQRNKGNFPGRFSGRQFSNSRSEMNVSTLELGDSALYLCASSLQGTDTQYFGPGTRLTVL.

Notes on this clone: The sample carries other DNA sequences with the same CDR3. The chain has TRBV7-9 and TRBJ1-5; unclear D gene. From germline, CDR1 is SEHNR and CDR2 FQNEAQ (reference sequence). This CDR3 has 14 amino acids. V lost 3 bases to trimming and J lost 0 bases, with 6 bases between them. The CDR3: CASSLGYSNQPQHF. The CDR3 coding sequence is TGTGCCAGCAGCTTGGGGTATAGCAATCAGCCCCAGCATTTT.

This chain links TRBV11-2 with TRBJ1-6; 8 nucleotides line up with TRBD1. Trimming at V came to 5 bases and at J to 10 bases, leaving 7 bases not matched to a gene. Germline-derived CDR1 and CDR2 are SGHAT and FQNNGV. CDR3 length: 14 amino acids. As DNA, the CDR3 is TGTGCCAGCAGCCCAGGACAGGGTCAATCACCCCTCCACTTT. Its protein is CASSPGQGQSPLHF.

This chain uses TRBV15 with TRBJ2-4; tentative D call: TRBD1 (5 bases). This CDR3 comprises 15 residues. Germline V gives CDR1 LNHNV, CDR2 YYDKDF (reference sequence). Trimming cost V 1 base and J 0 bases, with 7 bases left between them. The CDR3 DNA is TGTGCCACCAGCAGAGCAGGGATAGCCAAAAACATTCAGTACTTC. This codes for CATSRAGIAKNIQYF.

In this sample, this clone turned up once. The chain has TRBV7-9 and TRBJ1-3, with D hard to call. Germline V gene sequence: CDR1 SEHNR, CDR2 FQNEAQ (reference sequence). The CDR3 contains 14 residues. Trimming stripped 4 bases from V and 0 bases from J, with 7 bases between. Here the CDR3 DNA reads TGTGCCAGCAGCTGGGATAGCTCTGGAAACACCATATATTTT. Residues: CASSWDSSGNTIYF.

This clone has just one count. V and J are TRBV13 and TRBJ1-2, with a possible D match to TRBD1 (5 bases). Trimming left V 8 bases short and J 2 bases short, with 12 bases between. The germline gives CDR1 PRHDT, CDR2 FYEKMQ (reference sequence). The CDR3 is 13 residues long. DNA for the CDR3: TGTGCCAGCGGACAAGGGACCAACTATGGCTACACCTTC. Translated, it gives CASGQGTNYGYTF.

J is TRBJ1-2 and V is TRBV6-1; weak D call: TRBD1 (5 bases). The germline gives CDR1 MNHNS, CDR2 SASEGT. V shed 7 bases and J shed 8 bases, with 14 bases lying between them. CDR3 length equals 12 residues. The DNA for the CDR3 is TGTGCCAGCACCGAGAATCGGGGCGGCTACACCTTC. Translation: CASTENRGGYTF.

This clone qualifies as large (0.1 to 1%). The V and J genes are TRBV7-9 and TRBJ2-5, with D possibly matching TRBD2 (5 bases). Germline V gene data show CDR1 as SEHNR and CDR2 as FQNEAQ (reference sequence). Deletions cut 2 bases from V and 6 bases from J, with 7 bases between. The CDR3 runs to 12 residues. DNA of the CDR3: TGTGCCAGCAGCTTAAGGGAGCAGACCCAGTACTTC. Encoded protein: CASSLREQTQYF.

The chain joins TRBV29-1 to TRBJ1-3; 8 nucleotides agree with TRBD1. This CDR3 is built from 15 residues. The V gene's germline CDR1 is SQVTM and CDR2 ANQGSEA. Losses at the gene ends were 4 bases for V and 3 bases for J; bases not matched to a gene: 8. The CDR3: CSVAPDRGLGNTIYF. The CDR3 DNA sequence: TGCAGCGTTGCTCCCGACAGGGGACTTGGAAACACCATATATTTT.

J is TRBJ1-1 and V is TRBV7-2; 7 bases match TRBD1. V gave up 5 bases and J gave up 4 bases; unmatched junction bases: 7. Germline lookup yields CDR1 SGHTA and CDR2 FQGNSA. The CDR3 spans 14 residues. In DNA, the CDR3 is TGTGCCAGCAGCCGGAACAGGGGTGGCACTGAAGCTTTCTTT. It specifies CASSRNRGGTEAFF.

The chain is built from TRBV2 and TRBJ1-2; perhaps TRBD1 as D (5 bases). Trimming left V 3 bases short and J 4 bases short, with 12 bases between. Germline lookup yields CDR1 SNHLY and CDR2 FYNNEI. The CDR3 contains 14 residues. As DNA, the CDR3 is TGTGCCAGCAGTGAGGGCAGGGCGATCTATGGCTACACCTTC. Residues: CASSEGRAIYGYTF.

The J gene is TRBJ2-3, the V gene TRBV19, with 10 nucleotides matching TRBD2. The V segment lost 3 bases and the J segment 5 bases; nucleotides outside the gene matches: 5. The length of the CDR3 is 15 residues. The germline gives CDR1 LNHDA, CDR2 SQIVND (reference sequence). The CDR3 region has the DNA TGTGCCAGTAGTATCCAGCGGGGGGGTCGAGATACGCAGTATTTT. It encodes CASSIQRGGRDTQYF. Full variable domain (missing parts from reference TRBV19 and TRBJ2-3): DGGITQSPKYLFRKEGQNVTLSCEQNLNHDAMYWYRQDPGQGLRLIYYSQIVNDFQKGDIAEGYSVSREKKESFPLTVTSAQKNPTAFYLCASSIQRGGRDTQYFGPGTRLTVL.

This clone was detected once. The rearrangement uses TRBV6-6 and TRBJ1-1; tentative D call: TRBD1 (6 bases). CDR3 size: 14 residues. V was pared by 0 bases and J by 4 bases, with 9 bases between. Germline lookup yields CDR1 MNHNY and CDR2 SVGAGI (reference sequence). The CDR3 loop reads CASSYSRGITEAFF. As DNA, the CDR3 is TGTGCCAGCAGTTACTCGAGGGGGATCACTGAAGCTTTCTTT.